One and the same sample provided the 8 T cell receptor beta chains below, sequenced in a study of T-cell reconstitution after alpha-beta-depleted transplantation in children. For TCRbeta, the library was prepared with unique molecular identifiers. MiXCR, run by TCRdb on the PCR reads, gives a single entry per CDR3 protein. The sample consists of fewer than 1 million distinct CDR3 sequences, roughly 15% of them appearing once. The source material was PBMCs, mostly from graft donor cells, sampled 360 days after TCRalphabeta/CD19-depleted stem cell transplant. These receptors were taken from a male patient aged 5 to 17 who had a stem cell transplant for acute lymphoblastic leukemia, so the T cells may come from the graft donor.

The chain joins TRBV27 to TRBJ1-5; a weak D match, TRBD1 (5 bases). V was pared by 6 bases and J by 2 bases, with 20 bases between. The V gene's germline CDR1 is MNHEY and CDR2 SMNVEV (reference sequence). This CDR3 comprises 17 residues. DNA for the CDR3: TGTGCCAGCAGGGGCCTCTTCGGGACCGAAGGCAATCAGCCCCAGCATTTT. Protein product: CASRGLFGTEGNQPQHF.

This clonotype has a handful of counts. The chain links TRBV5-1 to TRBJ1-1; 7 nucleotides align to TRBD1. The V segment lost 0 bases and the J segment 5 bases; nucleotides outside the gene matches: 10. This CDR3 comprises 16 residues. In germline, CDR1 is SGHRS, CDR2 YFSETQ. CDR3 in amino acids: CASSLGPWQGGTEAFF. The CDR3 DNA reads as TGCGCCAGCAGCTTGGGCCCATGGCAGGGGGGTACTGAAGCTTTCTTT.

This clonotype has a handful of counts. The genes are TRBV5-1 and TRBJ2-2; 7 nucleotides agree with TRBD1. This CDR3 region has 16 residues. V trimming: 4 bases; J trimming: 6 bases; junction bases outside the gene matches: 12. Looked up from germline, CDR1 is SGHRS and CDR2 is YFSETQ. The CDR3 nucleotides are TGCGCCAGCAGCCTCGGTACAGGGGAACGTGCCGGGGAGCTGTTTTTT. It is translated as CASSLGTGERAGELFF.

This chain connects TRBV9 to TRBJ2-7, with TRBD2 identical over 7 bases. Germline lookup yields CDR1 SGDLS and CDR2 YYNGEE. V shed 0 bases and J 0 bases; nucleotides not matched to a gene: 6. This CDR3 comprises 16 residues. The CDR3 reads CASSVARGSSSYEQYF. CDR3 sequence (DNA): TGTGCCAGCAGCGTAGCTCGCGGGAGCAGCTCCTACGAGCAGTACTTC. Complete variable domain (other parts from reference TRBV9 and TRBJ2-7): DSGVTQTPKHLITATGQRVTLRCSPRSGDLSVYWYQQSLDQGLQFLIQYYNGEERAKGNILERFSAQQFPDLHSELNLSSLELGDSALYFCASSVARGSSSYEQYFGPGTRLTVT.

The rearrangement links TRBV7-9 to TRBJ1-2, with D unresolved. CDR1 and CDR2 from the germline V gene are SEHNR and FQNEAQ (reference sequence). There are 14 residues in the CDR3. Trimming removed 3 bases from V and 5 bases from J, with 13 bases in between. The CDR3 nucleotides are TGTGCCAGCAGCTTTCGAGGGAGCGCGTATGGCTACACCTTC. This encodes CASSFRGSAYGYTF.

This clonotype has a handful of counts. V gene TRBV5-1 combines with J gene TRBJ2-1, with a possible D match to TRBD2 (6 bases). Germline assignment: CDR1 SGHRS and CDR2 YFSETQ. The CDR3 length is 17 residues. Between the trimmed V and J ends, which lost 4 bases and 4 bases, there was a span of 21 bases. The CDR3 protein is CASSPWVTSRAYNEQFF. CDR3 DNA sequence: TGCGCCAGCAGCCCTTGGGTAACTAGCCGTGCTTACAATGAGCAGTTCTTC.

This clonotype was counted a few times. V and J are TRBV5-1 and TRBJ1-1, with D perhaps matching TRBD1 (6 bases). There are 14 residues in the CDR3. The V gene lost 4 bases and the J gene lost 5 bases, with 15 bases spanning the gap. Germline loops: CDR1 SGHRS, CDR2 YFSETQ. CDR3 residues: CASSNAGGRTEAFF. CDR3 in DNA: TGCGCCAGCAGCAACGCCGGGGGGCGGACTGAAGCTTTCTTT.

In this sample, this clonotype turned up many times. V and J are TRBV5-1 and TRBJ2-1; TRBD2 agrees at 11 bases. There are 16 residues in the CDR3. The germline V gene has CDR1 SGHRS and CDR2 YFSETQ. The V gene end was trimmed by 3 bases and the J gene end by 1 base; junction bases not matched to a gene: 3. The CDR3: CASSSGTSGSYNEQFF. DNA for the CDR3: TGCGCCAGCAGCTCCGGGACTAGCGGATCCTACAATGAGCAGTTCTTC.